This T cell receptor (beta chain) stems from a study of tissue T cells after allogeneic stem cell transplantation. Overall study findings and caveats: Anatomically similar tissues had similar TCR repertoires within each patient. The patient cohort was small and clinically heterogeneous, with limited sampling depth.

TCRdb keeps only in-frame clones here, not all; method: immunoSEQ multiplex PCR. The sample records around 3,900 clones, roughly half being singletons. As concerns this clone: No antigen is known for it. Mouse gene names apply. Coverage ceases 1 residue before the CDR3 finishes, and the germline J gene fills in the end.

Time point noted: mouse harvest day 14 after allogeneic transplant. Tail vein injection delivered 10^7 T-cell-depleted bone marrow cells and 10^6 splenic CD5+ T cells. The CDR3 is made up of 15 amino acids. Germline values: CDR1 MNHDT, CDR2 YYDKIL. The trim removed 5 bases at V and 0 bases at J, leaving 5 bases unmatched. The receptor's source is a female BALB/c mouse given C57BL/6 T cells with graft-versus-host disease after an allogeneic hematopoietic cell transplant. The V and J genes are TRBV17 and TRBJ2-3; 7 bases are a match to TRBD1. What was sequenced was lymph node tissue. Incomplete CDR3 DNA: TGTGCTAGCAGTCCGGGACAGAGTAGTGCAGAAACGCTGTAT. Encoded protein: CASSPGQSSAETLY. The full CDR3 protein reads CASSPGQSSAETLYF.